The 6 T cell receptor beta chains reported below all come from one sample, sequenced in a study of blood T cell repertoires in COVID-19. Using immunoSEQ multiplex PCR, the repertoire was profiled, and TCRdb retains in-frame clones only, with some absent. The sample holds roughly 190,000 clones, about 81% seen once. Sequencing used PBMCs or T cells enriched from blood (not recorded which). Receptors were obtained from a woman aged 25 to 39 who had recovered from COVID-19.

The chain employs TRBV28 and TRBJ2-2, with D tentatively TRBD1 (5 bases). Trimming shortened V by 3 bases and J by 7 bases, and 12 bases separated the two germline ends. Germline CDR1 and CDR2: MDHEN and SYDVKM. The CDR3 covers 14 residues. The CDR3 loop is CASSLGPLVGELFF. CDR3 nucleotides: TGTGCCAGCAGTTTGGGGCCCCTTGTCGGGGAGCTGTTTTTT.

This clone was counted only a few times. The CDR3 spells CASRGQGYGYTF. CDR3 nucleotides: TGTGCCAGCAGGGGACAGGGATACGGCTACACCTTC. The rearrangement uses TRBV4-2 and TRBJ1-2, with 9 bases lining up with TRBD1. This CDR3 is built from 12 residues. Germline lookup yields CDR1 LGHNA and CDR2 YNFKEQ. V shed 6 bases, J shed 8 bases, and the junction held 4 bases outside the gene matches.

The chain is built from TRBV20-1 and TRBJ2-7, with TRBD2 matching over 16 bases. V lost 3 bases and J lost 5; bases outside the gene matches: 10. This CDR3 region has 17 residues. In germline, CDR1 is DFQATT, CDR2 SNEGSKA (reference sequence). The CDR3 spells CSASVGLAGGPSNEQYF. The CDR3 region has the DNA TGCAGTGCTAGTGTGGGACTAGCGGGAGGGCCATCCAACGAGCAGTACTTC.

The chain links TRBV5-1 to TRBJ2-3; 10 nucleotides line up with TRBD2. CDR1 is SGHRS, CDR2 YFSETQ, per germline. This CDR3 comprises 18 residues. Unmatched junction bases numbered 8, after V lost 0 bases and J lost 1 base. This CDR3 reads CASSLDRIAGGRTDTQYF. CDR3 sequence (DNA): TGCGCCAGCAGCTTGGATCGTATAGCGGGAGGTCGCACAGATACGCAGTATTTT.

The J gene is TRBJ1-2, the V gene TRBV7-9; D possibly corresponds to TRBD1 (6 bases). There are 14 residues in the CDR3. Trimming shortened V by 3 bases and J by 3 bases, and 11 bases separated the two germline ends. CDR1 is SEHNR, CDR2 FQNEAQ, per germline (reference sequence). Here the CDR3 DNA reads TGTGCCAGCAGCTTGGGGGGGCAGGACTATGGCTACACCTTC. It translates to CASSLGGQDYGYTF.

The chain is built from TRBV2 and TRBJ1-1; D might be TRBD1 (5 bases). Trimming removed 5 bases from V and 0 bases from J, with 7 bases in between. This CDR3 spans 13 amino acids. CDR1 and CDR2 (germline): SNHLY, FYNNEI. CDR3 DNA: TGTGCCAGCAGTCTGACAGTGAACACTGAAGCTTTCTTT. It translates to CASSLTVNTEAFF. Together with reference TRBV2 and TRBJ1-1, the CDR3 gives the full variable domain: EPEVTQTPSHQVTQMGQEVILRCVPISNHLYFYWYRQILGQKVEFLVSFYNNEISEKSEIFDDQFSVERPDGSNFTLKIRSTKLEDSAMYFCASSLTVNTEAFFGQGTRLTVV.